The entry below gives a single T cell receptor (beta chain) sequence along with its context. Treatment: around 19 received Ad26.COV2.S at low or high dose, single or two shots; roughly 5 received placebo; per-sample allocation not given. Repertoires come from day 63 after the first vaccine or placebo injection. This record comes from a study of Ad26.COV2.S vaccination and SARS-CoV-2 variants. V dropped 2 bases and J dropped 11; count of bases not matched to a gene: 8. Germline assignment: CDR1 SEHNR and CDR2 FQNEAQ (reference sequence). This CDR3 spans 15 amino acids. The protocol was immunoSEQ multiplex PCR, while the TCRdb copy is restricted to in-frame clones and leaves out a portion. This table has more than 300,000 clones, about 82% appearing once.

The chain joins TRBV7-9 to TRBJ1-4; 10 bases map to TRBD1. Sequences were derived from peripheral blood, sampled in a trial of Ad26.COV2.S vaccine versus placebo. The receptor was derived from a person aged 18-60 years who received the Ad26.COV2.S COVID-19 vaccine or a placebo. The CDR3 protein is CASSLRQGAFGKLFF. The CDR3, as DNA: TGTGCCAGCAGCTTACGACAGGGGGCGTTTGGCAAACTGTTTTTT.